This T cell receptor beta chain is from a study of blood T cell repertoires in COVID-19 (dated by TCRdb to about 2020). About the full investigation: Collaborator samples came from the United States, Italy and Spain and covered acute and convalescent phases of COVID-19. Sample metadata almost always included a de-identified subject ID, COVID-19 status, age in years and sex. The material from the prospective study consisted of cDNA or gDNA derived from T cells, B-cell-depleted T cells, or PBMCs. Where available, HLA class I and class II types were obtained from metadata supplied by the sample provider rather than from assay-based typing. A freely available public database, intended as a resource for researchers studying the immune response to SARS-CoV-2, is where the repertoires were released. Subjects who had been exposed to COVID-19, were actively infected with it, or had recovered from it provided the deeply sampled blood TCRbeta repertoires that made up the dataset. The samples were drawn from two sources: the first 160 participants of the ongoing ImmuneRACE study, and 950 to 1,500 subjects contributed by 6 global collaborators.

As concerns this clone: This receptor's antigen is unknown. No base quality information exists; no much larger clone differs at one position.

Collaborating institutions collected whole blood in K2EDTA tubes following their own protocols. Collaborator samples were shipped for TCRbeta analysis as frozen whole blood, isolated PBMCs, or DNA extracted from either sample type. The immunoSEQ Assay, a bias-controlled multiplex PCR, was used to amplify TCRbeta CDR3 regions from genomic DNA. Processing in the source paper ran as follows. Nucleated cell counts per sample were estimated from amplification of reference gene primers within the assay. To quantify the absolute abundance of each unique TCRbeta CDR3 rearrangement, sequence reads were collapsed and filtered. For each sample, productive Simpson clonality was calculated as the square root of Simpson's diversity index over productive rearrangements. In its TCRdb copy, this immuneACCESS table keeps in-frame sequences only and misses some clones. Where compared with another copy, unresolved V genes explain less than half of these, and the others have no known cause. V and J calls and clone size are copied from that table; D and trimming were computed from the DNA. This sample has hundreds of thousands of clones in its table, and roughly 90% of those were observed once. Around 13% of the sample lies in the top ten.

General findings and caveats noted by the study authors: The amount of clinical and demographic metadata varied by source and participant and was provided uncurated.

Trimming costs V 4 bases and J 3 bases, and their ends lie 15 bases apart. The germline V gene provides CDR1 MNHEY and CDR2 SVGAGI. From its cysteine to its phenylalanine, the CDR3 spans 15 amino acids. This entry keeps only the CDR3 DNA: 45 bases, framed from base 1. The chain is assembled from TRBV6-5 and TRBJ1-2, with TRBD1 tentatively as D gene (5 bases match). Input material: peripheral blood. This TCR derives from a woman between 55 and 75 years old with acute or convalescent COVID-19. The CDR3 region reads CASSSRGLDDYGYTF. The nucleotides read TGTGCCAGCAGTTCCCGGGGACTCGACGACTATGGCTACACCTTC.